These 22 T cell receptor beta chains were sequenced from one sample in a study of blood T cell repertoires in COVID-19. Measured with immunoSEQ multiplex PCR; TCRdb has only the in-frame clones, and not every one. The data hold 90,000 to 140,000 clones, with roughly 80% observed a single time. Specimen: peripheral blood. These receptors came from an elderly woman with acute or convalescent COVID-19.

The table lists this clone with a count of one. This chain links TRBV12-5 with TRBJ1-2; D is unclear. This CDR3 region has 14 residues. V dropped 6 bases and J dropped 8 bases, with 19 bases sitting between them. Germline CDR1 is LGHNT and CDR2 is FRNRAP. The CDR3 protein is CASGSSRSEFGYTF. In DNA, the CDR3 is TGTGCTAGTGGCTCCTCCAGGTCGGAATTCGGCTACACCTTC.

This clone was picked up one time. The V call is TRBV6-5, the J call TRBJ1-2; tentatively, D is TRBD1 (5 bases). Trimming stripped 7 bases from V and 8 bases from J, with 11 bases between. The germline CDR1 and CDR2 sequences are MNHEY and SVGAGI. The CDR3 runs to 11 residues. The CDR3 coding sequence is TGTGCCAGCACCGACAGTCGGGGCTACACCTTC. Amino acids: CASTDSRGYTF.

The sample holds a few counts of this clone. Other DNA variants within this sample encode the same CDR3. The CDR3 DNA sequence: TGTGCCAGCAGCCTTACAGGGAACACTGAAGCTTTCTTT. Encoded protein: CASSLTGNTEAFF. J is TRBJ1-1 and V is TRBV6-4, with D perhaps TRBD1 (5 bases). This CDR3 is built from 13 residues. Germline-derived CDR1 and CDR2 are MRHNA and SNTAGT. Trimming shortened V by 6 bases and J by 1 base, and 9 bases separated the two germline ends.

The CDR3 nucleotides are TGTGCCAGCAGCTTAACCCAGGGCACGGGCTACGAGCAGTACTTC. It specifies CASSLTQGTGYEQYF. The V gene is TRBV7-8, the J gene TRBJ2-7; D perhaps matches TRBD1 (5 bases). Looked up from germline, CDR1 is SGHVS and CDR2 is FQNEAQ. V was clipped by 2 bases and J by 3 bases, with 14 bases between them. The CDR3 is 15 amino acids.

J is TRBJ2-7 and V is TRBV10-2; tentative D call: TRBD2 (6 bases). Trimming stripped 3 bases from V and 7 bases from J, with 16 bases between. This CDR3 region has 14 residues. Germline values: CDR1 WSHSY, CDR2 SAAADI. CDR3 protein: CASSDSGRRAEQYF. DNA of the CDR3: TGCGCCAGCAGTGACTCCGGGAGACGGGCGGAGCAGTACTTC.

The chain joins TRBV9 to TRBJ1-5, with 10 bases that match TRBD1. Germline values: CDR1 SGDLS, CDR2 YYNGEE. Trimming cost V 4 bases and J 5 bases; bases outside gene matches: 3. The CDR3 length is 14 residues. The CDR3 bases are TGTGCCAGCAGCTTTGGGACAGGGGATCAGCCCCAGCATTTT. Its protein is CASSFGTGDQPQHF.

Only a few counts were recorded for this clone. V usage is TRBV5-4 and J usage is TRBJ1-1; D gene unclear. Trimming took off 6 bases at V and 0 bases at J, with 15 bases between the two ends. The germline CDR1 and CDR2 sequences are SGHNT and YYREEE (reference sequence). The CDR3 is 15 residues long. CDR3 region: CASTTASSVNTEAFF. CDR3 bases: TGTGCCAGCACCACGGCCTCCAGCGTGAACACTGAAGCTTTCTTT. The entire variable domain, with the rest obtained from reference TRBV5-4 and TRBJ1-1, is as follows: ETGVTQSPTHLIKTRGQQVTLRCSSQSGHNTVSWYQQALGQGPQFIFQYYREEENGRGNFPPRFSGLQFPNYSSELNVNALELDDSALYLCASTTASSVNTEAFFGQGTRLTVV.

The V and J genes are TRBV10-3 and TRBJ1-1; D is undetermined. Per the germline V gene, CDR1 is ENHRY and CDR2 is SYGVKD. This CDR3 has 14 residues. The V gene lost 0 bases and the J gene lost 1 base, with 6 bases spanning the gap. CDR3 coding DNA: TGTGCCATCAGTGAGTCGCGGGCGAACACTGAAGCTTTCTTT. It is translated as CAISESRANTEAFF.

This clone was recorded only once. The chain has TRBV6-5 and TRBJ1-2; tentative D call: TRBD1 (6 bases). V gave up 6 bases and J gave up 8 bases, with 13 bases separating them. Germline CDR1 is MNHEY and CDR2 is SVGAGI. CDR3 size: 12 residues. CDR3 DNA sequence: TGTGCCAGCAGGCACAGGGTAGGCGGCTACACCTTC. Amino acid sequence: CASRHRVGGYTF.

This clone was seen only a few times. CDR3 loop: CASSIPGTGYNEQFF. CDR3 nucleotides: TGTGCCAGTAGTATCCCCGGGACAGGGTACAATGAGCAGTTCTTC. The chain has TRBV19 and TRBJ2-1, with TRBD1 matching over 9 bases. V shed 3 bases, J shed 4 bases, and the junction held 4 bases outside the gene matches. Looked up from germline, CDR1 is LNHDA and CDR2 is SQIVND (reference sequence). This CDR3 region has 15 residues.

This chain links TRBV24-1 with TRBJ2-3, with D possibly being TRBD1 (6 bases). The V end lost 2 bases, the J end lost 0 bases, and 8 bases lay between the germline ends. The CDR3 sequence is 15 residues long. The germline V gene encodes CDR1 KGHDR and CDR2 SFDVKD. CDR3 in amino acids: CATSDSGTSTDTQYF. CDR3 coding DNA: TGTGCCACCAGTGATTCCGGGACAAGCACAGATACGCAGTATTTT.

The V call is TRBV5-1, the J call TRBJ2-3; no definite D call. V lost 0 bases and J 3 bases, leaving 5 bases between the germline ends. Germline V lookup: CDR1 SGHRS, CDR2 YFSETQ. The CDR3 totals 13 residues. Here the CDR3 DNA reads TGCGCCAGCAGCTTGGGCAGTACAGATACGCAGTATTTT. As protein: CASSLGSTDTQYF. The entire variable domain, with the rest obtained from reference TRBV5-1 and TRBJ2-3, is as follows: KAGVTQTPRYLIKTRGQQVTLSCSPISGHRSVSWYQQTPGQGLQFLFEYFSETQRNKGNFPGRFSGRQFSNSRSEMNVSTLELGDSALYLCASSLGSTDTQYFGPGTRLTVL.

The chain has TRBV4-2 and TRBJ2-2, with D possibly TRBD2 on 5 matching bases. The CDR3 is 17 amino acids. Per the germline V gene, CDR1 is LGHNA and CDR2 is YNFKEQ. V was trimmed by 1 base and J by 3 bases, leaving 15 bases between them. CDR3 bases: TGTGCCAGCAGCCAAGTCAACTTAAGAGCGGACACCGGGGAGCTGTTTTTT. Translation gives CASSQVNLRADTGELFF.

The rearrangement uses TRBV28 and TRBJ2-5; D is perhaps TRBD2 (6 bases). The CDR3 extends over 13 amino acids. Trimming pared 2 bases from V and 4 bases from J, leaving 8 bases between. Germline-derived CDR1 and CDR2 are MDHEN and SYDVKM. In DNA, the CDR3 is TGTGCCAGCAGTTTAGCGGGGTCAGAGACCCAGTACTTC. This codes for CASSLAGSETQYF.

This clone was seen once. The chain recombines TRBV12-3 or TRBV12-4 with TRBJ1-1, with a weak D call TRBD1 (5 bases). This CDR3 has 13 amino acids. V was cut by 2 bases and J by 4 bases, with 8 bases left in between. CDR3 amino acids: CASSLMGGTEAFF. As DNA, the CDR3 is TGTGCCAGCAGTTTAATGGGGGGCACTGAAGCTTTCTTT.

This clone was counted once. This chain joins TRBV11-2 and TRBJ2-7; D gene unclear. Germline V lookup: CDR1 SGHAT, CDR2 FQNNGV. CDR3 size: 15 residues. Trimming cost V 2 bases and J 0 bases, with 11 bases left between them. CDR3 sequence reads: CASSLLGPSSYEQYV. The CDR3 nucleotides read TGTGCCAGCAGCTTATTGGGCCCCAGCTCCTACGAGCAGTACGTC.

This chain joins TRBV4-3 and TRBJ2-1; 7 nucleotides align to TRBD2. Germline trimming cut 0 bases from V and 4 bases from J; bases unmatched to any gene: 6. In germline, CDR1 is LGHNA, CDR2 YSLEER. This CDR3 contains 16 residues. CDR3 bases: TGCGCCAGCAGCCAAGATCTAGCGGAAAAGTACAATGAGCAGTTCTTC. This sequence encodes CASSQDLAEKYNEQFF.

The V call is TRBV6-5, the J call TRBJ2-5; D gene uncertain. The CDR3 extends over 14 amino acids. V was cut by 7 bases and J by 0 bases, with 12 bases left in between. Per germline, CDR1 MNHEY and CDR2 SVGAGI. The CDR3 spells CASTPEVYQETQYF. Here the CDR3 DNA reads TGTGCCAGCACCCCAGAAGTGTACCAAGAGACCCAGTACTTC.

V is TRBV27 and J is TRBJ2-1, with TRBD1 matching over 9 bases. V trimming: 5 bases; J trimming: 10 bases; junction bases outside the gene matches: 12. In germline, CDR1 is MNHEY, CDR2 SMNVEV (reference sequence). This CDR3 spans 15 amino acids. The DNA of the CDR3 is TGTGCCAGCAGTACACCGGGACAGGGCCGGGAAGAGCAGTTCTTC. This translates into CASSTPGQGREEQFF.

The chain recombines TRBV10-2 with TRBJ2-3, with 7 bases aligning to TRBD1. The CDR3 totals 16 residues. The trim removed 2 bases at V and 4 bases at J, leaving 9 bases unmatched. CDR1 is WSHSY and CDR2 is SAAADI in the germline V gene. CDR3: CASSELDREDADTQYF. CDR3 nucleotides: TGCGCCAGCAGTGAGCTAGACAGGGAAGACGCAGATACGCAGTATTTT.

The rearrangement joins TRBV15 to TRBJ2-1; 10 positions match TRBD1. The CDR3 spans 17 residues. The germline CDR1 and CDR2 sequences are LNHNV and YYDKDF (reference sequence). Trimming took 0 bases from V and 4 from J; bases not matched to a gene: 6. The CDR3 region has the DNA TGTGCCACCAGCAGAGATTACCCGGGACAGGGGTACAATGAGCAGTTCTTC. This translates into CATSRDYPGQGYNEQFF.

This clone was seen just once. The chain has TRBV24-1 and TRBJ2-1; D is possibly TRBD1 (6 bases). Deletions cut 2 bases from V and 8 bases from J, with 27 bases between. The CDR3 length is 19 residues. Germline CDR1 reads KGHDR; CDR2 reads SFDVKD. The CDR3 DNA is TGTGCCACCAGTGATTCAAGAGGGGACGAACAGGGTTTTAAAGATGAGCAGTTCTTC. This translates into CATSDSRGDEQGFKDEQFF.